This entry lists 18 T cell receptor beta chains sequenced from one sample in a study of cytomegalovirus exposure and HLA in healthy donors. It was with 60 Vbeta and 13 Jbeta primers that the PCR ran. The repertoire was sequenced with immunoSEQ multiplex PCR; TCRdb's copy has only in-frame clones and lacks some. The sample has 80,000 to 100,000 clones. The specimen sequenced was PBMCs. These receptors all come from a woman in her twenties or thirties in good health and CMV-seronegative.

The chain has TRBV6-5 and TRBJ2-2; D gene unclear. The germline V gene has CDR1 MNHEY and CDR2 SVGAGI. Deletions cut 1 base from V and 7 bases from J, with 10 bases between. CDR3 length: 14 residues. The CDR3, as DNA: TGTGCCAGCAGTTACTATCTAAGTGGCGGGGAGCTGTTTTTT. As protein: CASSYYLSGGELFF.

The V gene is TRBV5-6, the J gene TRBJ1-6, with 9 bases identical to TRBD1. Germline CDR1 is SGHDT and CDR2 is YYEEEE. The V gene end was trimmed by 0 bases and the J gene end by 12 bases; junction bases not matched to a gene: 7. The CDR3 contains 15 residues. In nucleotides, the CDR3 is TGTGCCAGCAGCTTGGGACAGGGGGTAATTCAACCCCTCCACTTT. As protein: CASSLGQGVIQPLHF.

This chain uses TRBV28 with TRBJ1-1; 9 bases map to TRBD1. CDR1 and CDR2 (germline): MDHEN, SYDVKM. The CDR3 runs 14 residues. Germline trimming cut 6 bases from V and 5 bases from J; bases unmatched to any gene: 7. Here the CDR3 reads CASSNRGLWTEAFF. The CDR3 DNA sequence: TGTGCCAGCAGCAACAGGGGGCTATGGACTGAAGCTTTCTTT.

V is TRBV7-9 and J is TRBJ1-2, with D unclear. Trimming shortened V by 1 base and J by 8 bases, and 11 bases separated the two germline ends. The CDR3 is made up of 13 amino acids. Germline V gene lookup returns CDR1 SEHNR and CDR2 FQNEAQ (reference sequence). In DNA form, the CDR3 reads TGTGCCAGCAGCTTAGACGATCTGAGCGGCTACACCTTC. This gives the protein CASSLDDLSGYTF.

This chain connects TRBV6-1 to TRBJ2-1; 9 positions match TRBD2. CDR3 size: 14 residues. In germline, CDR1 is MNHNS, CDR2 SASEGT. V gave up 4 bases and J gave up 8 bases; unmatched junction bases: 6. CDR3 bases: TGTGCCAGCAGTGCTGGCGGGGGGGCAGATGAGCAGTTCTTC. Amino acids: CASSAGGGADEQFF.

The genes are TRBV28 and TRBJ1-1; D is uncertain. Germline assignment: CDR1 MDHEN and CDR2 SYDVKM. Trimming removed 5 bases at V and 3 bases at J, with 22 bases between. This CDR3 is 17 amino acids long. This CDR3 reads CASSLSYPGGRHTEAFF. CDR3 coding DNA: TGTGCCAGCAGTCTCTCCTATCCCGGAGGTAGACACACTGAAGCTTTCTTT.

This chain uses TRBV28 with TRBJ2-1; D is ambiguous. Germline loops: CDR1 MDHEN, CDR2 SYDVKM. V gave up 3 bases and J gave up 3 bases, with 18 bases separating them. The CDR3 runs 17 residues. CDR3 region: CASSLSPLGVSYNEQFF. CDR3 DNA: TGTGCCAGCAGTTTGAGTCCCCTAGGAGTCAGCTACAATGAGCAGTTCTTC.

The chain employs TRBV28 and TRBJ1-2; unclear D gene. The germline V gene has CDR1 MDHEN and CDR2 SYDVKM. This CDR3 is 12 amino acids long. Trimming stripped 2 bases from V and 4 bases from J, with 5 bases between. The CDR3 nucleotides are TGTGCCAGCAGTTTAAGCCGCTATGGCTACACCTTC. The encoded protein is CASSLSRYGYTF.

This chain uses TRBV11-2 with TRBJ1-2; the match to TRBD1 covers 8 bases. CDR1 and CDR2 from the germline V gene are SGHAT and FQNNGV. The CDR3 totals 15 residues. With V trimmed by 5 bases and J by 7 bases, 12 bases remained unmatched. This CDR3 reads CASSNKAGGAGGYTF. DNA of the CDR3: TGTGCCAGCAGCAATAAAGCAGGGGGCGCGGGTGGCTACACCTTC.

The chain has TRBV5-6 and TRBJ1-5; D unclear. CDR1 is SGHDT and CDR2 is YYEEEE in the germline V gene. The CDR3 extends over 14 amino acids. V was clipped by 4 bases and J by 1 base, with 9 bases between them. In DNA form, the CDR3 reads TGTGCCAGCAGCGGAGGAGGGAGCAATCAGCCCCAGCATTTT. It codes for CASSGGGSNQPQHF.

V is TRBV4-1 and J is TRBJ2-3; 13 nucleotides match TRBD2. Germline values: CDR1 MGHRA, CDR2 YSYEKL. The CDR3 is made up of 15 amino acids. The junction had 5 bases not matched to a gene; V was cut back by 4 bases and J by 7 bases. In nucleotides, the CDR3 is TGCGCCAGCAGCCCGGGACTAGCGGGGAGTTATACGCAGTATTTT. Translation gives CASSPGLAGSYTQYF.

The rearrangement uses TRBV7-9 and TRBJ1-2, with TRBD1 matching 8 bases. This CDR3 contains 16 residues. Per the germline V gene, CDR1 is SEHNR and CDR2 is FQNEAQ (reference sequence). V was pared by 5 bases and J by 6 bases, with 14 bases of the junction left unmatched. CDR3 bases: TGTGCCAGCAGCCTTGCTGTGTCAGGGGGCGGCGATGGCTACACCTTC. Protein: CASSLAVSGGGDGYTF. Full variable domain (outside the CDR3, taken from reference TRBV7-9 and TRBJ1-2): DTGVSQNPRHKITKRGQNVTFRCDPISEHNRLYWYRQTLGQGPEFLTYFQNEAQLEKSRLLSDRFSAERPKGSFSTLEIQRTEQGDSAMYLCASSLAVSGGGDGYTFGSGTRLTVV.

The chain couples TRBV19 to TRBJ2-2; 11 positions match TRBD2. With 9 bases clipped from V and 7 bases from J, the junction kept 4 bases outside the gene matches. Per the germline V gene, CDR1 is LNHDA and CDR2 is SQIVND (reference sequence). There are 13 residues in the CDR3. The CDR3 coding sequence is TGTGCCAGCCAGACTAGCGGGGACGGGGAGCTGTTTTTT. Protein product: CASQTSGDGELFF. The full variable domain, rest sourced from reference TRBV19 and TRBJ2-2, is DGGITQSPKYLFRKEGQNVTLSCEQNLNHDAMYWYRQDPGQGLRLIYYSQIVNDFQKGDIAEGYSVSREKKESFPLTVTSAQKNPTAFYLCASQTSGDGELFFGEGSRLTVL.

Details on this clone: Other nucleotide sequences from this sample produce the same CDR3. The rearrangement joins TRBV28 to TRBJ1-2; D possibly corresponds to TRBD1 (5 bases). The length of the CDR3 is 13 residues. V was clipped by 3 bases and J by 1 base, with 6 bases between them. CDR1 is MDHEN, CDR2 SYDVKM, per germline. CDR3 region: CASSFGGNYGYTF. The CDR3, as DNA: TGTGCCAGCAGTTTCGGGGGTAACTATGGCTACACCTTC.

V and J are TRBV10-3 and TRBJ2-1; 11 bases are shared with TRBD2. V shed 2 bases, J shed 15 bases, and the junction held 6 bases outside the gene matches. Germline CDR1 reads ENHRY; CDR2 reads SYGVKD. The CDR3 has 13 residues. CDR3 residues: CAISEGTSGRGFF. DNA for the CDR3: TGTGCCATCAGTGAGGGGACTAGCGGACGAGGGTTCTTC.

The V call is TRBV2, the J call TRBJ2-5, with a weak D call TRBD2 (7 bases). The CDR3 runs to 14 residues. Trimming left V 6 bases short and J 5 bases short, with 16 bases between. The germline CDR1 and CDR2 sequences are SNHLY and FYNNEI. In DNA, the CDR3 is TGTGCCAGCAGGGAGCGGACAGCGGGGGAGACCCAGTACTTC. Its translation is CASRERTAGETQYF. Combining the CDR3 with reference TRBV2 and TRBJ2-5 gives the whole variable domain EPEVTQTPSHQVTQMGQEVILRCVPISNHLYFYWYRQILGQKVEFLVSFYNNEISEKSEIFDDQFSVERPDGSNFTLKIRSTKLEDSAMYFCASRERTAGETQYFGPGTRLLVL.

The J gene is TRBJ2-3, the V gene TRBV5-6; D may be TRBD2 (5 bases). The CDR3 is made up of 15 amino acids. CDR1 is SGHDT, CDR2 YYEEEE, per germline. With 0 bases removed from V and 0 bases from J, the gap between germline ends came to 8 bases. This CDR3 is CASSLGGFSTDTQYF. The CDR3 DNA reads as TGTGCCAGCAGCTTGGGCGGGTTTAGCACAGATACGCAGTATTTT. The full variable domain, with the rest looked up from reference TRBV5-6 and TRBJ2-3, is DAGVTQSPTHLIKTRGQQVTLRCSPKSGHDTVSWYQQALGQGPQFIFQYYEEEERQRGNFPDRFSGHQFPNYSSELNVNALLLGDSALYLCASSLGGFSTDTQYFGPGTRLTVL.

V and J are TRBV29-1 and TRBJ2-1; D unresolved. CDR3 length: 13 amino acids. Per germline, CDR1 SQVTM and CDR2 ANQGSEA. V was pared by 3 bases and J by 5 bases, with 11 bases between. Here the CDR3 DNA reads TGCAGCGTTGATGTGACACAACACAATGAGCAGTTCTTC. Translated, it gives CSVDVTQHNEQFF.